These 30 T cell receptor beta chains were sequenced from one sample in a study of blood T cell repertoires in COVID-19. Here immunoSEQ multiplex PCR was the method, and the copy in TCRdb shows in-frame clones only, minus some. Of about 160,000 clones in the sample, over 75% were seen once. The sample was peripheral blood. Every receptor here comes from a man aged 55 to 70 with active or convalescent COVID-19.

This clone was observed a few times. CDR3 coding DNA: TGTGCCAGCAGCGTAAATTGGCAGGGGAACGAGCAGTACTTC. Protein sequence: CASSVNWQGNEQYF. The chain has TRBV9 and TRBJ2-7; D possibly corresponds to TRBD1 (6 bases). CDR3 size: 14 residues. Germline V lookup: CDR1 SGDLS, CDR2 YYNGEE. The ends were cut back, 1 base at V and 5 bases at J, with 13 bases in the middle.

The rearrangement links TRBV19 to TRBJ2-2, with D tentatively TRBD1 (5 bases). Germline CDR1 and CDR2: LNHDA and SQIVND (reference sequence). V lost 7 bases and J 5 bases, leaving 8 bases between the germline ends. The CDR3 totals 12 residues. In nucleotides, the CDR3 is TGTGCCAGTAAGGGGATAACCGGGGAGCTGTTTTTT. This sequence encodes CASKGITGELFF.

The rearrangement uses TRBV29-1 and TRBJ2-7, with 7 bases aligning to TRBD1. V gave up 6 bases and J gave up 0 bases; unmatched junction bases: 5. The germline V gene has CDR1 SQVTM and CDR2 ANQGSEA. The CDR3 has 13 residues. CDR3 loop: CSVRQGSSYEQYF. The CDR3 nucleotides are TGCAGCGTCCGACAGGGAAGCTCCTACGAGCAGTACTTC.

This clone was picked up one time. This chain joins TRBV5-1 and TRBJ2-1; TRBD2 agrees at 8 bases. This CDR3 is 16 amino acids long. The J segment lost 2 bases and the V segment lost 3 bases, leaving 7 bases of the junction unmatched. Germline V gene lookup returns CDR1 SGHRS and CDR2 YFSETQ. This CDR3 is CASSWVYGGAYNEQFF. CDR3 DNA: TGCGCCAGCAGCTGGGTTTACGGGGGGGCCTACAATGAGCAGTTCTTC.

The chain has TRBV2 and TRBJ2-5; TRBD1 matches 10 bases. Germline V gene lookup returns CDR1 SNHLY and CDR2 FYNNEI. CDR3 size: 13 residues. With 5 bases clipped from V and 6 bases from J, the junction kept 3 bases outside the gene matches. The CDR3 loop is CASSQTGGKTQYF. DNA of the CDR3: TGTGCCAGCAGTCAGACAGGGGGCAAGACCCAGTACTTC.

This clone was found once. The gene calls are TRBV18 and TRBJ1-1; D call uncertain. The germline V gene has CDR1 KGHSH and CDR2 LQKENI. The V and J ends lost 2 bases and 0 bases respectively, with 7 bases between them. The CDR3 totals 14 residues. CDR3 in DNA: TGTGCCAGCTCACCAGCGGCCGTGAACACTGAAGCTTTCTTT. Amino acids: CASSPAAVNTEAFF.

This chain uses TRBV18 with TRBJ1-4, with 8 bases matching TRBD1. CDR1 is KGHSH, CDR2 LQKENI, per germline. The CDR3 is 14 amino acids. Germline trimming cut 4 bases from V and 5 bases from J; bases unmatched to any gene: 3. As DNA, the CDR3 is TGTGCCAGCTCACGAACAGGGGGGAATGAAAAACTGTTTTTT. It encodes CASSRTGGNEKLFF.

This sequence joins TRBV19 and TRBJ1-1; 8 nucleotides align to TRBD1. J lost 8 bases, V lost 1 base, and 9 bases had no gene match. Per the germline V gene, CDR1 is LNHDA and CDR2 is SQIVND (reference sequence). The CDR3 extends over 15 amino acids. The CDR3 reads CASSIGGRGLEEAFF. The CDR3 region has the DNA TGTGCCAGTAGTATAGGAGGCAGGGGGCTTGAGGAAGCTTTCTTT.

This sequence joins TRBV19 and TRBJ1-1; D might be TRBD1 (6 bases). The CDR3 covers 14 residues. Germline V lookup: CDR1 LNHDA, CDR2 SQIVND (reference sequence). V shed 10 bases and J shed 3 bases, with 18 bases lying between them. The CDR3 DNA reads as TGTGCCACTAACCCTCAGGGGAGGGACACTGAAGCTTTCTTT. Its translation: CATNPQGRDTEAFF.

The rearrangement joins TRBV4-2 to TRBJ2-3; 9 bases are shared with TRBD2. The length of the CDR3 is 16 residues. Per germline, CDR1 LGHNA and CDR2 YNFKEQ. The trim removed 4 bases at V and 6 bases at J, leaving 11 bases unmatched. The CDR3 DNA reads as TGTGCCAGCAGCCTAGCTACTCGAGCGGGAGGCGATACGCAGTATTTT. It encodes CASSLATRAGGDTQYF.

J is TRBJ1-5 and V is TRBV6-5; possibly TRBD1 for D (5 bases). The V and J ends lost 7 bases and 7 bases respectively, with 20 bases between them. Germline V lookup: CDR1 MNHEY, CDR2 SVGAGI. The CDR3 has 15 amino acids. The CDR3 here is CASTPNVGANQPQHF. The CDR3 coding sequence is TGTGCCAGCACCCCCAACGTAGGGGCGAACCAGCCCCAGCATTTT.

This chain uses TRBV19 with TRBJ1-1, with D maybe TRBD1 (6 bases). Trimming removed 3 bases at V and 3 bases at J, with 14 bases between. The CDR3 length is 15 residues. CDR1 and CDR2 (germline): LNHDA, SQIVND (reference sequence). In DNA form, the CDR3 reads TGTGCCAGTAGTATTAGGACAGTGGGGTACACTGAAGCTTTCTTT. As protein: CASSIRTVGYTEAFF.

This chain uses TRBV28 with TRBJ2-7; D unclear. Per germline, CDR1 MDHEN and CDR2 SYDVKM. V was shortened by 3 bases and J by 4 bases, with 7 bases between the two germline ends. The CDR3 is 12 residues long. The CDR3 region is CASSFRTYEQYF. As DNA, the CDR3 is TGTGCCAGCAGTTTCAGAACATACGAGCAGTACTTC.

This chain joins TRBV7-3 and TRBJ2-3; TRBD1 matches 11 bases. This CDR3 is built from 15 residues. V trimming: 5 bases; J trimming: 5 bases; junction bases outside the gene matches: 6. Germline CDR1 SGHTA, CDR2 FQGTGA. The CDR3 DNA reads TGTGCCAGCAGCCGGGACAGGGGGAATTTAGATACGCAGTATTTT. This codes for CASSRDRGNLDTQYF.

The rearrangement uses TRBV10-2 and TRBJ2-1; the match to TRBD2 covers 9 bases. Germline values: CDR1 WSHSY, CDR2 SAAADI. This CDR3 has 15 residues. J gave up 4 bases and V 5 bases, and 6 bases lay outside the gene matches. The CDR3 bases are TGCGCCAGCAGTCTACTAGCGGGTGATTACAATGAGCAGTTCTTC. Translation gives CASSLLAGDYNEQFF.

This chain joins TRBV7-2 and TRBJ2-7; TRBD2 is a possible D gene (6 bases). V was shortened by 4 bases and J by 3 bases, with 13 bases between the two germline ends. In germline, CDR1 is SGHTA, CDR2 FQGNSA. The CDR3 length is 14 residues. The CDR3 nucleotides read TGTGCCAGCAGCTCCGGGGTAGCGGACTACGAGCAGTACTTC. Protein sequence: CASSSGVADYEQYF.

The chain couples TRBV19 to TRBJ1-1, with 8 bases fitting TRBD1. V lost 1 base, J lost 4 bases, and 11 bases stayed unmatched. The CDR3 extends over 17 amino acids. In germline, CDR1 is LNHDA, CDR2 SQIVND (reference sequence). Here the CDR3 DNA reads TGTGCCAGTAGTATAGGGCAGGGGGCCCCTCGGGGCACTGAAGCTTTCTTT. Its translation is CASSIGQGAPRGTEAFF.

This clone was counted at least ten times. The chain uses TRBV6-1 and TRBJ1-5; D is unclear. The CDR3 sequence is 15 residues long. Germline V lookup: CDR1 MNHNS, CDR2 SASEGT. Trimming took 1 base from V and 2 from J, leaving 9 bases between them. The CDR3, as DNA: TGTGCCAGCAGTGAAGGCAGCGGTGGCAATCAGCCCCAGCATTTT. Amino acids: CASSEGSGGNQPQHF.

The chain joins TRBV3-1 (or the pseudogene TRBV3-2) to TRBJ2-1; unclear D gene. In germline, CDR1 is LGHDT, CDR2 YNNKEL (reference sequence). V dropped 2 bases and J dropped 0 bases, with 17 bases sitting between them. This CDR3 has 18 amino acids. The CDR3 protein is CASSQSSGLLYSYNEQFF. CDR3 coding DNA: TGTGCCAGCAGCCAATCGAGTGGGCTTCTTTACTCCTACAATGAGCAGTTCTTC.

The chain couples TRBV20-1 to TRBJ2-2; D unresolved. Germline-derived CDR1 and CDR2 are DFQATT and SNEGSKA (reference sequence). This CDR3 comprises 14 residues. Trimming left V 3 bases short and J 6 bases short, with 14 bases between. CDR3 bases: TGCAGTGCTAGTGGCGGTCGCGACGCCGGGGAGCTGTTTTTT. Encoded protein: CSASGGRDAGELFF.

J is TRBJ1-1 and V is TRBV27; D not resolved. Trimming pared 5 bases from V and 4 bases from J, leaving 14 bases between. Germline lookup yields CDR1 MNHEY and CDR2 SMNVEV (reference sequence). The CDR3 runs 14 residues. CDR3 loop: CASSRLAGFTEAFF. CDR3 nucleotide sequence: TGTGCCAGCAGTCGTCTTGCGGGGTTCACTGAAGCTTTCTTT.

This chain links TRBV7-2 with TRBJ2-3, with D tentatively TRBD2 (6 bases). V shed 3 bases and J shed 0 bases, with 19 bases lying between them. From germline, CDR1 is SGHTA and CDR2 FQGNSA. This CDR3 is 18 amino acids long. The CDR3 DNA reads as TGTGCCAGCAGCTTTATCATACGGGACTCTCTAAGCACAGATACGCAGTATTTT. Residues: CASSFIIRDSLSTDTQYF.

The sample holds one count of this clone. This sequence joins TRBV5-1 and TRBJ2-3; tentative D call: TRBD2 (7 bases). The CDR3 runs to 14 residues. The V and J ends lost 2 bases and 6 bases respectively, with 13 bases between them. Germline V lookup: CDR1 SGHRS, CDR2 YFSETQ. The CDR3 is CASSFGGASDTQYF. CDR3 nucleotide sequence: TGCGCCAGCAGCTTTGGGGGGGCTTCGGATACGCAGTATTTT. The variable domain in full, with the rest retrieved from reference TRBV5-1 and TRBJ2-3, is KAGVTQTPRYLIKTRGQQVTLSCSPISGHRSVSWYQQTPGQGLQFLFEYFSETQRNKGNFPGRFSGRQFSNSRSEMNVSTLELGDSALYLCASSFGGASDTQYFGPGTRLTVL.

This clone has just a few counts. The chain joins TRBV7-9 to TRBJ2-7; TRBD2 matches 13 bases. Per germline, CDR1 SEHNR and CDR2 FQNEAQ (reference sequence). V lost 4 bases and J lost 2; bases outside the gene matches: 8. The CDR3 runs to 17 residues. This chain's CDR3 is CASSSGLAGAPPYEQYF. The CDR3 region has the DNA TGTGCCAGCAGCTCTGGACTAGCGGGAGCCCCCCCCTACGAGCAGTACTTC. Variable domain in full (rest from reference TRBV7-9 and TRBJ2-7): DTGVSQNPRHKITKRGQNVTFRCDPISEHNRLYWYRQTLGQGPEFLTYFQNEAQLEKSRLLSDRFSAERPKGSFSTLEIQRTEQGDSAMYLCASSSGLAGAPPYEQYFGPGTRLTVT.

The rearrangement links TRBV10-1 to TRBJ1-1; possibly TRBD1 for D (5 bases). The CDR3 extends over 13 amino acids. Germline V gives CDR1 WNHNN, CDR2 SYGVQD (reference sequence). V lost 3 bases, J lost 8 bases, and 13 bases lay in between. Here the CDR3 reads CASSDRATNEAFF. The DNA for the CDR3 is TGCGCCAGCAGTGACAGGGCCACCAACGAAGCTTTCTTT.

This chain uses TRBV3-1 (or the pseudogene TRBV3-2) with TRBJ1-1; D is ambiguous. Trimming took 1 base from V and 0 from J, leaving 18 bases between them. The germline CDR1 and CDR2 sequences are LGHDT and YNNKEL (reference sequence). The CDR3 has 18 amino acids. The CDR3 DNA is TGTGCCAGCAGCCAAGGCGTTTCGTTTCGGAGGATGAACACTGAAGCTTTCTTT. It encodes CASSQGVSFRRMNTEAFF.

Only one count was recorded for this clone. Additional DNA sequences in this sample encode the identical CDR3. The V and J genes are TRBV9 and TRBJ2-7, with 7 bases lining up with TRBD1. The germline V gene encodes CDR1 SGDLS and CDR2 YYNGEE. The CDR3 totals 14 residues. V lost 2 bases and J lost 2; bases outside the gene matches: 4. The CDR3: CASSVGQGAYEQYF. CDR3 sequence (DNA): TGTGCCAGCAGCGTTGGGCAGGGGGCCTACGAGCAGTACTTC.

CDR3 DNA: TGTGCCAGCAGCCGGATGACAGGGTCTGGGGAGACCCAGTACTTC. It is translated as CASSRMTGSGETQYF. The rearrangement uses TRBV7-8 and TRBJ2-5; 7 bases match TRBD1. The germline CDR1 and CDR2 sequences are SGHVS and FQNEAQ. The J segment lost 5 bases and the V segment lost 5 bases, leaving 11 bases of the junction unmatched. This CDR3 spans 15 amino acids.

A few counts support this clone. The rearrangement joins TRBV28 to TRBJ1-1; 8 bases line up with TRBD1. Trimming took 5 bases from V and 7 from J; bases not matched to a gene: 9. CDR1 is MDHEN and CDR2 is SYDVKM in the germline V gene. This CDR3 is built from 14 residues. CDR3 DNA: TGTGCCAGCAGTCCGACCGCAGGGGGCGGTGAAGCTTTCTTT. It specifies CASSPTAGGGEAFF.

This clone was detected once. The J gene is TRBJ2-2, the V gene TRBV28; 7 nucleotides agree with TRBD1. The CDR3 runs to 16 residues. Per the germline V gene, CDR1 is MDHEN and CDR2 is SYDVKM. V dropped 3 bases and J dropped 1; count of bases not matched to a gene: 5. Here the CDR3 reads CASSFWGQQNTGELFF. CDR3 sequence (DNA): TGTGCCAGCAGTTTCTGGGGACAGCAGAACACCGGGGAGCTGTTTTTT.